The source of this T cell receptor beta chain is a study of blood T cell repertoires in COVID-19. Study at large: Some COVID-19 samples were acute and others convalescent; all came from the United States, Italy and Spain. T cells, B-cell-depleted T cells, or PBMCs provided the cDNA or gDNA that served as material.

Original handling: Amplifying reference gene primers gave estimates of nucleated cell counts. TCRdb keeps only in-frame clones here, not all; method: immunoSEQ multiplex PCR. The V and J calls and clone size were taken over from that table, and D and trimming were inferred from the DNA. The table includes approximately 90,000 clones, nearly 80% detected once. The Seattle site enrolled patients during active infection and followed them longitudinally. The germline V gene encodes CDR1 SGHRS and CDR2 YFSETQ. The CDR3 totals 17 residues. With V trimmed by 0 bases and J by 1 base, 7 bases remained unmatched.

The sequence was obtained from a man aged 70 or older with COVID-19, enrolled during active disease. Sequencing input: peripheral blood. The rearrangement links TRBV5-1 to TRBJ1-2, with 9 bases lining up with TRBD1. The CDR3 sequence is CASSLEFEDRGNYGYTF. The CDR3 nucleotides read TGCGCCAGCAGCTTGGAATTTGAGGACAGGGGTAACTATGGCTACACCTTC.